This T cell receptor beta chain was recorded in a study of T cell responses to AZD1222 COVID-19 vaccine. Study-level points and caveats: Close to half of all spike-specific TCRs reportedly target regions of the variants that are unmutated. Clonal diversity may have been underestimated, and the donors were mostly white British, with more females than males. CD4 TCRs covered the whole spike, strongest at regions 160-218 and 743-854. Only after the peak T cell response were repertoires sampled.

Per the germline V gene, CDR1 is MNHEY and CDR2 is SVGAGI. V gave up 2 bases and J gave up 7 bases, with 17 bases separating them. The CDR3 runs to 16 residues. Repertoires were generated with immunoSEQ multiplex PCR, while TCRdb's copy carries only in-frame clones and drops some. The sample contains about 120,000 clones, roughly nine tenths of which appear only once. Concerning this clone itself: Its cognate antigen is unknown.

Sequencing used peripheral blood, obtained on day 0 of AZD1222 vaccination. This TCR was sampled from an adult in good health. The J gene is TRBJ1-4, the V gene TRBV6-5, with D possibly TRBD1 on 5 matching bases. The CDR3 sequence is CASSYAPGTGREKLFF. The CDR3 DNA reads TGTGCCAGCAGTTACGCCCCCGGGACGGGGCGTGAAAAACTGTTTTTT.